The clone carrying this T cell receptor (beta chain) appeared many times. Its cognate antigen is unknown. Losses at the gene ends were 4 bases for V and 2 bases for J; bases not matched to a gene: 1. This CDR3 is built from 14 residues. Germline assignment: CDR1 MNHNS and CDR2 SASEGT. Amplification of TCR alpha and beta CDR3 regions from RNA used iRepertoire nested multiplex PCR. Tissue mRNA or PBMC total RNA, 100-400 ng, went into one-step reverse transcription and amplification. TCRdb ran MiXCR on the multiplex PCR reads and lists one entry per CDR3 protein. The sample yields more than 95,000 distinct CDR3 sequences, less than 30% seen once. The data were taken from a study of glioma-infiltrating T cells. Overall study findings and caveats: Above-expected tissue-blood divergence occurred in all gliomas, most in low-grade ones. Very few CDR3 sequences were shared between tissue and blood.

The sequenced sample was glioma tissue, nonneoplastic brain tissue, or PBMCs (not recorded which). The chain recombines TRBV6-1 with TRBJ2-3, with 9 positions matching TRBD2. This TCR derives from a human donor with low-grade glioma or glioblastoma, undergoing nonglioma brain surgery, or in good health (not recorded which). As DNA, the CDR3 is TGTGCCAGCAGTGGACTAGCGGCCACAGATACGCAGTATTTT. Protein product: CASSGLAATDTQYF.